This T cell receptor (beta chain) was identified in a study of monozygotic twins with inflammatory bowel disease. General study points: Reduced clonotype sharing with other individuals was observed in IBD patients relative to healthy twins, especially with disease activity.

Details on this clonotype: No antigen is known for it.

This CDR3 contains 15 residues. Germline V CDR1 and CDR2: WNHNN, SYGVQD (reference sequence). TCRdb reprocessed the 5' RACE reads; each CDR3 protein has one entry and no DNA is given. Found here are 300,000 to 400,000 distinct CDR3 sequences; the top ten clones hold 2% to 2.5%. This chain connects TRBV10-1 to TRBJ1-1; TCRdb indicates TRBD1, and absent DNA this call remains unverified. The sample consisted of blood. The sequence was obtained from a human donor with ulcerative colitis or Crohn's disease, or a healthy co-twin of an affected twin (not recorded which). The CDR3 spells CASSETGVGNTEAFF.